Detailed here is one T cell receptor (beta chain). Antigen unknown. The source of the sample is a study of T cell responses to AZD1222 COVID-19 vaccine. Germline lookup yields CDR1 LNHDA and CDR2 SQIVND (reference sequence). This CDR3 comprises 13 residues. Trimming took off 6 bases at V and 7 bases at J, with 13 bases between the two ends. The table came from immunoSEQ multiplex PCR; TCRdb's copy has only in-frame clones and leaves some out. The sample has 84,000 or so clones; 80% to 90% are singletons. Study-level findings and limits: When two AZD1222 doses had been given, Spike-specific TCR breadth and depth rose. The sample set comprised mostly white British donors with more females, and clonal diversity was possibly underestimated. The CD4 TCRs associated with vaccination extended across spike and predominated at 160-218 and 743-854.

The source was peripheral blood, collected on day 0 of AZD1222 vaccination. This chain connects TRBV19 to TRBJ1-5; tentatively, D is TRBD1 (5 bases). The sequence came from an adult in good health. The CDR3: CASSRTSRQPQHF. As DNA, the CDR3 is TGTGCCAGTAGCCGGACAAGTCGACAGCCCCAGCATTTT.